Shown below are 5 T cell receptor beta chains from a single sample sequenced in a study of blood T cells in healthy people across ages. It was with a sample-barcoded 5' primer and a J-beta primer mix that a second PCR of roughly 6 to 12 cycles was run. TCRdb processed the 5' RACE reads anew with MiXCR; each CDR3 protein has one entry. The repertoire holds hundreds of thousands of distinct CDR3 sequences, around two fifths seen once, with 25% to 30% in the top ten. The sample taken for sequencing was blood. The receptors here all came from an elderly man in good health.

V usage is TRBV20-1 and J usage is TRBJ2-1; tentative D call: TRBD1 (6 bases). V was shortened by 4 bases and J by 5 bases, with 9 bases between the two germline ends. Germline V gene sequence: CDR1 DFQATT, CDR2 SNEGSKA (reference sequence). This CDR3 spans 12 amino acids. The CDR3: CSANTGNNEQFF. CDR3 nucleotide sequence: TGCAGTGCTAATACAGGGAACAATGAGCAGTTCTTC.

The chain joins TRBV24-1 to TRBJ2-5, with D perhaps TRBD2 (6 bases). This CDR3 contains 15 residues. Between the trimmed V and J ends, which lost 6 bases and 2 bases, there was a span of 15 bases. Germline CDR1 is KGHDR and CDR2 is SFDVKD. The CDR3 reads CATSQTGLPQETQYF. CDR3 DNA sequence: TGTGCCACCAGTCAGACGGGACTGCCACAAGAGACCCAGTACTTC.

A word on this clonotype: This may be a read error, as it is one base from a much larger clone. The rearrangement links TRBV5-8 to TRBJ1-1, with D uncertain. V lost 4 bases to trimming and J lost 1 base, with 14 bases between them. From germline, CDR1 is SGHTS and CDR2 YDEGEE. CDR3 length: 15 residues. The CDR3 loop is CASSPVRTANTEAFF. The CDR3, as DNA: TGTGCCAGCAGCCCCGTTAGGACGGCGAACACTGAAGCTTTCTTT. Using reference TRBV5-8 and TRBJ1-1 for the parts outside the CDR3, the full variable domain is EAGVTQSPTHLIKTRGQQATLRCSPISGHTSVYWYQQALGLGLQFLLWYDEGEERNRGNFPPRFSGRQFPNYSSELNVNALELEDSALYLCASSPVRTANTEAFFGQGTRLTVV.

The chain has TRBV13 and TRBJ2-1; 11 bases agree with TRBD2. Matching the DNA end better, TRBJ2-7 makes the J call doubtful. This CDR3 has 16 amino acids. CDR1 and CDR2 (germline): PRHDT, FYEKMQ (reference sequence). The CDR3: CASSLEASGRYNEQYF. The CDR3 DNA reads TGTGCCAGCAGCTTAGAGGCTAGCGGGAGGTACAATGAGCAGTACTTC.

This clonotype has more than one count but fewer than ten. This sequence joins TRBV27 and TRBJ1-5; D is undetermined. The germline V gene encodes CDR1 MNHEY and CDR2 SMNVEV (reference sequence). The CDR3 extends over 16 amino acids. Trimming left V 6 bases short and J 1 base short, with 16 bases between. CDR3 in DNA: TGTGCCAGCAGCCCAGGTCATGGCAGCAGCAATCAGCCCCAGCATTTT. Amino acid sequence: CASSPGHGSSNQPQHF.